This record concerns one TCR beta chain sequence. Reverse transcription of about 0.45 to 1 ug RNA was performed with random hexamers. Multiplex PCR with immunoSEQ amplified the TCR beta CDR3 across 54 Vbeta and 13 Jbeta. One entry per CDR3 protein results from TCRdb running MiXCR on the immunoSEQ multiplex PCR reads. Of roughly 170,000 distinct CDR3 sequences in the sample, around 93% were seen once. The data derive from a study of CD8 T cells in Susac syndrome. CDR3 size: 16 residues. With 8 bases clipped from V and 0 bases from J, the junction kept 5 bases outside the gene matches. This clonotype originated in a human donor with multiple sclerosis. Sample: CD4+ T cells from PBMCs. The chain uses TRBV12-3 or TRBV12-4 and TRBJ2-6; TRBD1 matches 9 bases. The CDR3 nucleotides are TGTGCCAGCCGAGGACAGGGGTTCTCTGGGGCCAACGTCCTGACTTTC. This sequence encodes CASRGQGFSGANVLTF.